What follows are 6 T cell receptor beta chains derived from one specimen sequenced in a study of cytomegalovirus exposure and HLA in healthy donors. PCR was performed using 60 Vbeta and 13 Jbeta primers. Some clones are missing from TCRdb's copy, which holds only in-frame ones; the method was immunoSEQ multiplex PCR. The data contain over 150,000 clones, around 78% of them singletons. The specimen sequenced was PBMCs. These receptors originate from a woman between 45 and 60 years old in good health and CMV-seropositive.

V usage is TRBV30 and J usage is TRBJ2-5; TRBD2 matches at 8 bases. V lost 3 bases and J lost 5; bases outside the gene matches: 11. Looked up from germline, CDR1 is GTSNPN and CDR2 is SVGIG (reference sequence). This CDR3 is built from 15 residues. The CDR3 loop reads CAWRDPGLGAETQYF. The CDR3 DNA sequence: TGTGCCTGGAGGGATCCGGGACTAGGGGCGGAGACCCAGTACTTC. The full variable domain, completed using reference TRBV30 and TRBJ2-5, is SQTIHQWPATLVQPVGSPLSLECTVEGTSNPNLYWYRQAAGRGLQLLFYSVGIGQISSEVPQNLSASRPQDRQFILSSKKLLLSDSGFYLCAWRDPGLGAETQYFGPGTRLLVL.

V usage is TRBV9 and J usage is TRBJ2-1, with a possible D match to TRBD1 (6 bases). The CDR3 runs 14 residues. V was pared by 7 bases and J by 9 bases, with 20 bases between. Germline V gene data show CDR1 as SGDLS and CDR2 as YYNGEE. CDR3 bases: TGTGCCAGCGCCCCAGGGGACCATCCTCGTGAGCAGTTCTTC. It codes for CASAPGDHPREQFF.

The V call is TRBV5-4, the J call TRBJ1-2; D is unresolved. Per germline, CDR1 SGHNT and CDR2 YYREEE (reference sequence). V lost 4 bases to trimming and J lost 1 base, with 11 bases between them. The CDR3 spans 14 residues. Written as DNA, the CDR3 is TGTGCCAGCAGCCAAACCGGGGATAACTATGGCTACACCTTC. This codes for CASSQTGDNYGYTF.

The chain links TRBV27 to TRBJ2-7; TRBD1 matches 8 bases. The germline CDR1 and CDR2 sequences are MNHEY and SMNVEV (reference sequence). V was pared by 6 bases and J by 5 bases, with 12 bases of the junction left unmatched. This CDR3 spans 15 amino acids. DNA for the CDR3: TGTGCCAGCAGCCCGACAGGGGCCTTAAGGAACGAGCAGTACTTC. It translates to CASSPTGALRNEQYF.

This sequence joins TRBV6-5 and TRBJ1-1; D is possibly TRBD1 (5 bases). Germline V gene lookup returns CDR1 MNHEY and CDR2 SVGAGI. V lost 2 bases and J 8 bases, leaving 12 bases between the germline ends. The CDR3 is made up of 13 amino acids. The CDR3 is CASSYVSRGEAFF. CDR3 in DNA: TGTGCCAGCAGTTACGTTAGTAGGGGAGAAGCTTTCTTT.

On this clone itself: Germline and junction disagree at one end, which may indicate a read error. The J gene is TRBJ1-1, the V gene TRBV5-4; the match to TRBD1 covers 8 bases. CDR1 SGHNT and CDR2 YYREEE come from the germline V gene (reference sequence). CDR3 length equals 14 residues. CDR3: CASSLRDRIPEAFF. DNA of the CDR3: TGTGCCAGCAGCTTGAGGGACAGGATCCCTGAGGCTTTCTTT.